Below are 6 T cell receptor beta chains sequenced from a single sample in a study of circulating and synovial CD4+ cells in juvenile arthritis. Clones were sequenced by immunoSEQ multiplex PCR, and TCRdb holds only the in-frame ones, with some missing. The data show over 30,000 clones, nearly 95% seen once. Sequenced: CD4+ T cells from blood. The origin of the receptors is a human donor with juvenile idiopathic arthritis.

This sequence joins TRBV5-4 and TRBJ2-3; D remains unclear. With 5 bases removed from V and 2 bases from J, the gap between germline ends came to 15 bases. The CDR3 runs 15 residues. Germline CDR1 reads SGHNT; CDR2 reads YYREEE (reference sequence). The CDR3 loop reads CASSDDSTYTDTQYF. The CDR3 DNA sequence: TGTGCCAGCAGTGACGACTCTACCTACACAGATACGCAGTATTTT.

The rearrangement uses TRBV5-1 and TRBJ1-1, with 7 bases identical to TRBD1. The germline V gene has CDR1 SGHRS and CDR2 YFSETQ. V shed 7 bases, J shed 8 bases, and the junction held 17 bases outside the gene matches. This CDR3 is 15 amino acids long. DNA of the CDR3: TGCGCCAGCGGTCCCGGGACAGCAGTCCCTAAAGAAGCTTTCTTT. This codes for CASGPGTAVPKEAFF.

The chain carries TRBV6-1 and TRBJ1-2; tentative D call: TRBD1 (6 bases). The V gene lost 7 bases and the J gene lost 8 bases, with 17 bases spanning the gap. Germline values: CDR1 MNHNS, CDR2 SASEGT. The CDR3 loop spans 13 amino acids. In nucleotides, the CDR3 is TGTGCCAGCACCCCTAGGGGGTTAGGCGGCTACACCTTC. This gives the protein CASTPRGLGGYTF.

CDR3 sequence: CGERGGTYNEQFF. In nucleotides, the CDR3 is TGCGGCGAGCGGGGGGGCACCTACAATGAGCAGTTCTTC. The chain has TRBV4-1 and TRBJ2-1; 10 nucleotides align to TRBD2. The CDR3 has 13 residues. Per the germline V gene, CDR1 is MGHRA and CDR2 is YSYEKL.

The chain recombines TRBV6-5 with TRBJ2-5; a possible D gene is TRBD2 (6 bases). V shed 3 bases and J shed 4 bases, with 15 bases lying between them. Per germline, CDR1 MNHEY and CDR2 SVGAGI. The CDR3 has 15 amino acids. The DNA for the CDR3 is TGTGCCAGCAGTTATACCCTCGGGGGTGGAGAGACCCAGTACTTC. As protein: CASSYTLGGGETQYF.

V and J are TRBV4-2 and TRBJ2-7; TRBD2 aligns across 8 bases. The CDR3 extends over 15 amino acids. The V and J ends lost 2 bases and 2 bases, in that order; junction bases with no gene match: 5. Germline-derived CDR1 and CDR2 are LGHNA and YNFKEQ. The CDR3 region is CASSQFGTRTYEQYF. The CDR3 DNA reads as TGTGCCAGCAGCCAATTTGGGACTAGGACCTACGAGCAGTACTTC.